The 5 T cell receptor beta chains given below trace back to one sample, sequenced in a study of blood T cell repertoires in COVID-19. This table comes from immunoSEQ multiplex PCR, and its TCRdb copy is limited to in-frame clones, with some not included. The data hold a few hundred thousand clones, with 70% to 90% observed a single time. The sample was PBMCs or T cells enriched from blood (not recorded which). These receptors originate from a woman in her forties or fifties who had recovered from COVID-19.

The V gene is TRBV11-2, the J gene TRBJ2-7, with D maybe TRBD1 (6 bases). Germline V CDR1 and CDR2: SGHAT, FQNNGV. Trimming removed 1 base from V and 2 bases from J, with 12 bases in between. There are 15 residues in the CDR3. CDR3 region: CASSLVGDKAYEQYF. CDR3 nucleotide sequence: TGTGCCAGCAGCTTAGTGGGGGACAAAGCCTACGAGCAGTACTTC.

The V and J genes are TRBV7-2 and TRBJ2-2, with TRBD2 identical over 8 bases. The CDR3 is 17 amino acids. Germline V CDR1 and CDR2: SGHTA, FQGNSA. V dropped 6 bases and J dropped 1; count of bases not matched to a gene: 10. In nucleotides, the CDR3 is TGTGCCAGCAGTTCCCCTAGAACTAGCGGGAACACCGGGGAGCTGTTTTTT. Translated: CASSSPRTSGNTGELFF. The whole variable domain, filled in from reference TRBV7-2 and TRBJ2-2, reads GAGVSQSPSNKVTEKGKDVELRCDPISGHTALYWYRQSLGQGLEFLIYFQGNSAPDKSGLPSDRFSAERTGGSVSTLTIQRTQQEDSAVYLCASSSPRTSGNTGELFFGEGSRLTVL.

V and J are TRBV7-4 and TRBJ2-1; D is perhaps TRBD2 (5 bases). Germline V gene data show CDR1 as SGHVT and CDR2 as SQSDAQ. Trimming removed 2 bases from V and 5 bases from J, with 16 bases in between. This CDR3 is built from 16 residues. The CDR3 sequence is CASSLFSRGKNNEQFF. Here the CDR3 DNA reads TGTGCCAGCAGCTTATTTAGCCGGGGAAAAAACAATGAGCAGTTCTTC.

The chain is built from TRBV6-5 and TRBJ1-4; no clear D. Germline V gene sequence: CDR1 MNHEY, CDR2 SVGAGI. V was trimmed by 7 bases and J by 5 bases, leaving 14 bases between them. The CDR3 has 14 amino acids. The CDR3 DNA reads as TGTGCCAGCATTGGGCACGGATCGAATGAAAAACTGTTTTTT. The encoded protein is CASIGHGSNEKLFF.

V usage is TRBV3-1 (or the pseudogene TRBV3-2) and J usage is TRBJ1-1, with D unresolved. The CDR3 is 14 residues long. Trimming pared 1 base from V and 3 bases from J, leaving 9 bases between. Germline V lookup: CDR1 LGHDT, CDR2 YNNKEL (reference sequence). DNA for the CDR3: TGTGCCAGCAGCCAAGGGCTCCGCTACACTGAAGCTTTCTTT. Translated: CASSQGLRYTEAFF.